This TCR beta chain was found in a study of blood T cell repertoires in COVID-19. The wider study: The United States, Italy and Spain provided the acute and convalescent COVID-19 samples.

This clone was detected only a few times. Authors' methods: Reference gene primer amplification yielded estimated nucleated cell counts. The table came from immunoSEQ multiplex PCR; TCRdb's copy has only in-frame clones and leaves some out. Clone size and V and J calls were adopted from that table, with D and trimming inferred from the DNA. The sample has around 94,000 clones; just under 85% are singletons. Sequenced material: peripheral blood. The receptor's source is a man in his forties with active or convalescent COVID-19.

CDR3 amino acids: CASVAWGGTDTQYF. The DNA of the CDR3 is TGTGCCAGTGTTGCTTGGGGGGGGACAGATACGCAGTATTTT. The J gene is TRBJ2-3, the V gene TRBV27; 7 bases are shared with TRBD2. CDR3 size: 14 residues. Germline values: CDR1 MNHEY, CDR2 SMNVEV (reference sequence). V was clipped by 9 bases and J by 3 bases; unmatched bases: 9.